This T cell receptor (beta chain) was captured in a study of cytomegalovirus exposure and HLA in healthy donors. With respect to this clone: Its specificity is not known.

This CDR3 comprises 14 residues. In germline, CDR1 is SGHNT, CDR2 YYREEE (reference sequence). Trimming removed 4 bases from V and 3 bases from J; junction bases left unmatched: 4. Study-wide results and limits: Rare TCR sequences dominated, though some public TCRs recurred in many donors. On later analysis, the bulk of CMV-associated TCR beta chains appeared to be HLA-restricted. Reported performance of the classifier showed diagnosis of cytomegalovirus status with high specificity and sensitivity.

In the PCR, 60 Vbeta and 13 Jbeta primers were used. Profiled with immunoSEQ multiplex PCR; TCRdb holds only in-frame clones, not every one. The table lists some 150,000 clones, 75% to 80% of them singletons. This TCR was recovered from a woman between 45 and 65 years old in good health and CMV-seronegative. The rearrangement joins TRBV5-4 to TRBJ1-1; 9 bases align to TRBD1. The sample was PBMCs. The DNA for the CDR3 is TGTGCCAGCAGCCATAGGACAGGGGACACTGAAGCTTTCTTT. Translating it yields CASSHRTGDTEAFF.